This T cell receptor beta chain is from a study of cytomegalovirus exposure and HLA in healthy donors. Turning to this clone: Its specificity is not known.

The repertoire was sequenced with immunoSEQ multiplex PCR; TCRdb's copy has only in-frame clones and lacks some. This repertoire shows around 250,000 clones, around 90% found once; its top ten account for around 0.34%. Findings and limits, study-wide: Subsequent analysis of the approximately 120 validation repertoires found a tendency for first-cohort TCR clusters to co-occur. A few CMV-associated chains were confirmed in vitro to be specific for CMV antigens. The authors enumerated 150 to 200 TCR beta chains as linked to cytomegalovirus.

From germline, CDR1 is SNHLY and CDR2 FYNNEI. This CDR3 spans 15 amino acids. The V gene end was trimmed by 7 bases and the J gene end by 10 bases; junction bases not matched to a gene: 16. Sequenced: PBMCs. The TCR was taken from a woman aged 18-30 years in good health and CMV-seronegative. The V call is TRBV2, the J call TRBJ2-3, with 8 bases that match TRBD1. The CDR3 loop reads CASKPGGLSDSAQYF. DNA of the CDR3: TGTGCCAGCAAACCAGGGGGCTTATCCGACAGTGCGCAGTATTTT.